This passage covers 28 T cell receptor beta chains from one sample sequenced in a study of shared clonotypes between healthy human individuals. Here immunoSEQ multiplex PCR was the method, and the copy in TCRdb shows in-frame clones only, minus some. The sample lists about 2.1 million clones; about 92% were seen once. Terminally differentiated effector memory CD45RA+ cells were excluded by CCR7 positive selection of CD45RO-negative cells. Sequenced sample: naive CD8+ T cells from PBMCs. The receptors originated from a man aged 18 to 29 in good health. Some clones in this sample may be carry-over from other donors' samples.

J is TRBJ1-4 and V is TRBV4-1; TRBD1 might be the D (5 bases). Germline CDR1 is MGHRA and CDR2 is YSYEKL. CDR3 size: 16 residues. V lost 1 base and J 14 bases, leaving 23 bases between the germline ends. The CDR3 here is CASSQVPAGPLKGLFF. As DNA, the CDR3 is TGCGCCAGCAGCCAAGTTCCGGCAGGGCCCTTGAAAGGCCTGTTTTTT.

Points on this clone: This same CDR3 is encoded by further DNA sequences in the sample. This chain links TRBV6-5 with TRBJ2-7, with 7 bases lining up with TRBD2. There are 15 residues in the CDR3. Trimming cost V 2 bases and J 0 bases; bases outside gene matches: 4. Germline CDR1 MNHEY, CDR2 SVGAGI. CDR3 DNA sequence: TGTGCCAGCAGTTACGCTAGCGGAAGCTCCTACGAGCAGTACTTC. Translating it yields CASSYASGSSYEQYF.

This rearrangement joins TRBV5-1 to TRBJ1-2; D is unclear. CDR1 and CDR2 (germline): SGHRS, YFSETQ. The V end lost 4 bases, the J end lost 6 bases, and 16 bases lay between the germline ends. This CDR3 is 14 amino acids long. The CDR3: CASSLRTGYDGYTF. CDR3 nucleotide sequence: TGCGCCAGCAGCCTCCGTACCGGCTATGATGGCTACACCTTC.

The V and J genes are TRBV7-2 and TRBJ1-1; D gene ambiguous. The ends were cut back, 4 bases at V and 6 bases at J, with 9 bases in the middle. There are 12 residues in the CDR3. Germline V CDR1 and CDR2: SGHTA, FQGNSA. Here the CDR3 reads CASSSNGAEAFF. The DNA of the CDR3 is TGTGCCAGCAGCTCCAACGGGGCTGAAGCTTTCTTT. Drawing the rest from reference TRBV7-2 and TRBJ1-1, the complete variable domain is GAGVSQSPSNKVTEKGKDVELRCDPISGHTALYWYRQSLGQGLEFLIYFQGNSAPDKSGLPSDRFSAERTGGSVSTLTIQRTQQEDSAVYLCASSSNGAEAFFGQGTRLTVV.

The J gene is TRBJ2-3, the V gene TRBV7-9; D not certain. The germline V gene encodes CDR1 SEHNR and CDR2 FQNEAQ (reference sequence). This CDR3 has 12 residues. V lost 4 bases and J 8 bases, leaving 10 bases between the germline ends. CDR3 sequence: CASSSFDGTQYF. The CDR3 DNA follows: TGTGCCAGCAGCTCTTTTGATGGTACGCAGTATTTT.

V and J are TRBV7-9 and TRBJ1-2, with D possibly matching TRBD1 (5 bases). The V gene's germline CDR1 is SEHNR and CDR2 FQNEAQ (reference sequence). The CDR3 has 15 residues. Between the trimmed V and J ends, which lost 1 base and 5 bases, there was a span of 14 bases. The CDR3 nucleotides read TGTGCCAGCAGCTTAGTCAGGGAAGATGGGTATGGCTACACCTTC. Translated, it gives CASSLVREDGYGYTF.

V is TRBV29-1 and J is TRBJ2-1; D is ambiguous. The germline V gene encodes CDR1 SQVTM and CDR2 ANQGSEA. With 5 bases removed from V and 9 bases from J, the gap between germline ends came to 8 bases. CDR3 length: 10 residues. CDR3 in amino acids: CSVRHPEQFF. DNA of the CDR3: TGCAGCGTTCGACACCCTGAGCAGTTCTTC.

The chain joins TRBV4-2 to TRBJ2-1; D unresolved. The CDR3 runs to 14 residues. CDR1 is LGHNA, CDR2 YNFKEQ, per germline. The V gene lost 0 bases and the J gene lost 5 bases, with 8 bases spanning the gap. This CDR3 reads CASSQDVANNEQFF. The CDR3 DNA reads as TGTGCCAGCAGCCAAGATGTCGCCAACAATGAGCAGTTCTTC.

The chain recombines TRBV19 with TRBJ2-1, with TRBD2 identical over 8 bases. The CDR3 runs 18 residues. J gave up 0 bases and V 1 base, and 8 bases lay outside the gene matches. In germline, CDR1 is LNHDA, CDR2 SQIVND (reference sequence). The CDR3 reads CASSIGTSRWSSYNEQFF. The CDR3 DNA reads as TGTGCCAGTAGTATAGGGACTAGCAGATGGAGCTCCTACAATGAGCAGTTCTTC.

The chain links TRBV28 to TRBJ1-3; D might be TRBD1 (6 bases). V was clipped by 3 bases and J by 2 bases, with 11 bases between them. CDR3 length: 15 residues. Germline lookup yields CDR1 MDHEN and CDR2 SYDVKM. The CDR3: CASSFEGGAGNTIYF. Here the CDR3 DNA reads TGTGCCAGCAGTTTTGAGGGGGGTGCTGGAAACACCATATATTTT.

The chain combines TRBV29-1 with TRBJ2-1; 9 bases align to TRBD2. V lost 6 bases, J lost 8 bases, and 8 bases stayed unmatched. The CDR3 loop spans 13 amino acids. In germline, CDR1 is SQVTM, CDR2 ANQGSEA. The CDR3, as DNA: TGCAGCGTGTTTAGCGGGAGAAGCTATGAGCAGTTCTTC. Translated, it gives CSVFSGRSYEQFF.

The chain combines TRBV11-2 with TRBJ2-1; 8 nucleotides agree with TRBD2. J lost 0 bases, V lost 6 bases, and 4 bases had no gene match. Germline V lookup: CDR1 SGHAT, CDR2 FQNNGV. This CDR3 is built from 15 residues. CDR3 amino acids: CASRLAASSYNEQFF. CDR3 nucleotide sequence: TGTGCCAGCAGACTAGCGGCTAGCTCCTACAATGAGCAGTTCTTC.

The chain employs TRBV11-2 and TRBJ1-1; TRBD1 is a possible D gene (5 bases). The V end was cut by 5 bases, the J end by 10 bases, with 20 bases between. Germline lookup yields CDR1 SGHAT and CDR2 FQNNGV. The CDR3 has 14 amino acids. The CDR3 DNA reads as TGTGCCAGCAGCATGAAACGGGGGGACTTGGGAGCTTTCTTT. Amino acid sequence: CASSMKRGDLGAFF.

The chain employs TRBV19 and TRBJ2-7; perhaps TRBD1 as D (6 bases). Deletions cut 9 bases from V and 3 bases from J, with 15 bases between. This CDR3 is built from 13 residues. Germline assignment: CDR1 LNHDA and CDR2 SQIVND (reference sequence). CDR3 region: CASSWGLHYEQYF. In DNA form, the CDR3 reads TGTGCCAGCTCGTGGGGGCTCCACTACGAGCAGTACTTC.

The chain is built from TRBV10-2 and TRBJ2-5; D perhaps matches TRBD1 (5 bases). The J call is doubtful: the DNA matches TRBJ2-7 better. Germline V lookup: CDR1 WSHSY, CDR2 SAAADI. The CDR3 sequence is 13 residues long. In DNA form, the CDR3 reads TGCGCCAGTGGGGCATTAAGCTCCTACGAGCAGTACTTC. Its protein product is CASGALSSYEQYF.

CDR3 amino acids: CASSPDRWTDTQYF. The CDR3 bases are TGTGCCAGCAGCCCGGACAGGTGGACAGATACGCAGTATTTT. This chain joins TRBV7-9 and TRBJ2-3; TRBD1 matches 7 bases. Germline V CDR1 and CDR2: SEHNR, FQNEAQ (reference sequence). The CDR3 extends over 14 amino acids. V dropped 5 bases and J dropped 3; count of bases not matched to a gene: 5.

This clone has just one count. V is TRBV9 and J is TRBJ2-7; 9 bases align to TRBD2. CDR3 length: 15 residues. After removal of 4 bases from V and 2 bases from J, the junction contained 7 bases not matched to a gene. CDR1 and CDR2 from the germline V gene are SGDLS and YYNGEE. The CDR3 sequence: CASSPQREDPYEQYF. CDR3 nucleotides: TGTGCCAGCAGCCCGCAGCGGGAGGATCCCTACGAGCAGTACTTC.

V is TRBV9 and J is TRBJ1-2; D call uncertain. V lost 4 bases and J lost 8, with 18 bases in between. The CDR3 contains 14 residues. In germline, CDR1 is SGDLS, CDR2 YYNGEE. The DNA of the CDR3 is TGTGCCAGCAGCCCAAGAGGCTATTTAGAAGGCTACACCTTC. Translated, it gives CASSPRGYLEGYTF.

J is TRBJ2-2 and V is TRBV27; possibly TRBD2 for D (5 bases). The length of the CDR3 is 14 residues. V lost 6 bases to trimming and J lost 6 bases, with 14 bases between them. Germline lookup yields CDR1 MNHEY and CDR2 SMNVEV (reference sequence). CDR3 sequence: CASSYGRGSGELFF. Here the CDR3 DNA reads TGTGCCAGCAGCTATGGGAGAGGCTCCGGGGAGCTGTTTTTT.

The CDR3 DNA sequence: TGTGCCAGCAGCGTAGCCCTAGCGCCCTACAATGAGCAGTTCTTC. Translation gives CASSVALAPYNEQFF. The chain recombines TRBV9 with TRBJ2-1; the D gene is possibly TRBD2 (6 bases). V was cut by 0 bases and J by 2 bases, with 9 bases left in between. Germline V lookup: CDR1 SGDLS, CDR2 YYNGEE. The CDR3 is 15 residues long.

The V call is TRBV6-5, the J call TRBJ1-4; 9 bases line up with TRBD1. In germline, CDR1 is MNHEY, CDR2 SVGAGI. The V and J ends lost 7 bases and 7 bases, in that order; junction bases with no gene match: 10. The CDR3 is 15 amino acids. CDR3 coding DNA: TGTGCCAGCACATTCACAGGGGGCGTGGGTGAAAAACTGTTTTTT. The encoded protein is CASTFTGGVGEKLFF.

A note on this clone: Other DNA sequences of this sample code for an identical CDR3. The CDR3 nucleotides are TGTGCCAGCAGTTTCCTAGCGGGAGGCACAGATACGCAGTATTTT. Encoded protein: CASSFLAGGTDTQYF. The chain combines TRBV28 with TRBJ2-3; 10 bases map to TRBD2. CDR1 and CDR2 from the germline V gene are MDHEN and SYDVKM. The CDR3 extends over 15 amino acids. The junction had 1 base not matched to a gene; V was cut back by 3 bases and J by 1 base.

The CDR3 coding sequence is TGTGCCAGCAGCCCCCGGCGGGAGGGAGAAGAGACCCAGTACTTC. Its translation is CASSPRREGEETQYF. The chain combines TRBV11-2 with TRBJ2-5, with 9 positions matching TRBD2. The J segment lost 3 bases and the V segment lost 5 bases, leaving 7 bases of the junction unmatched. Germline V CDR1 and CDR2: SGHAT, FQNNGV. The CDR3 extends over 15 amino acids.

The V gene is TRBV28, the J gene TRBJ1-3, with D unclear. The germline gives CDR1 MDHEN, CDR2 SYDVKM. Trimming took off 2 bases at V and 1 base at J, with 15 bases between the two ends. This CDR3 has 17 residues. As DNA, the CDR3 is TGTGCCAGCAGTTTACAGCCTCTAGGGTTTTCTGGAAACACCATATATTTT. Amino acids: CASSLQPLGFSGNTIYF.

The chain uses TRBV7-8 and TRBJ2-7; D tentatively reads TRBD1 or TRBD2 (7 bases each). The V and J ends lost 5 bases and 5 bases respectively, with 22 bases between them. The CDR3 totals 16 residues. Germline V CDR1 and CDR2: SGHVS, FQNEAQ. The chain's CDR3 is CASSPTAGGRADEQYF. The CDR3 DNA sequence: TGTGCCAGCAGCCCCACCGCAGGGGGGAGGGCCGACGAGCAGTACTTC.

A word on this clone: Other DNA sequences of this sample code for an identical CDR3. V gene TRBV27 combines with J gene TRBJ1-5; no clear D. The ends were cut back, 3 bases at V and 4 bases at J, with 7 bases in the middle. CDR3 size: 13 residues. Germline CDR1 is MNHEY and CDR2 is SMNVEV (reference sequence). The CDR3 sequence: CASSFGRNQPQHF. In DNA, the CDR3 is TGTGCCAGCAGTTTCGGCAGAAATCAGCCCCAGCATTTT.

The chain combines TRBV4-3 with TRBJ2-1; TRBD2 aligns across 14 bases. V shed 3 bases, J shed 1 base, and the junction held 2 bases outside the gene matches. The CDR3 loop spans 17 amino acids. CDR1 and CDR2 from the germline V gene are LGHNA and YSLEER. CDR3 sequence (DNA): TGCGCCAGCAGCCATGGGACTAGCGGGAGTTCCTACAATGAGCAGTTCTTC. Protein product: CASSHGTSGSSYNEQFF.

The chain couples TRBV11-2 to TRBJ2-7; tentatively, D is TRBD1 or TRBD2 (5 bases each). The germline CDR1 and CDR2 sequences are SGHAT and FQNNGV. This CDR3 contains 15 residues. The germline V and J ends were trimmed by 5 bases and 2 bases, with 16 bases remaining between them. The CDR3 DNA reads as TGTGCCAGCAGCACATCCGGGACCTCCGCCTACGAGCAGTACTTC. This encodes CASSTSGTSAYEQYF.